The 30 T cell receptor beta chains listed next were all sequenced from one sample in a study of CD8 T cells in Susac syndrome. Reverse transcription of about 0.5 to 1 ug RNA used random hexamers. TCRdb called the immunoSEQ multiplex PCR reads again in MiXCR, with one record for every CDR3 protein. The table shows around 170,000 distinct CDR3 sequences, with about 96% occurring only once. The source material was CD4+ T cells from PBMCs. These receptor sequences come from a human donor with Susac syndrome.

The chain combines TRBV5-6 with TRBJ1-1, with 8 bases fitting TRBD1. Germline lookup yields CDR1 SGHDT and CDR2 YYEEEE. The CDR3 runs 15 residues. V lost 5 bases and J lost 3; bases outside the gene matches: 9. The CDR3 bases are TGTGCCAGCAGACAACTCAGGGGGCAGGACACTGAAGCTTTCTTT. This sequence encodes CASRQLRGQDTEAFF. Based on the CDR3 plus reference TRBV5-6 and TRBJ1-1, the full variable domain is DAGVTQSPTHLIKTRGQQVTLRCSPKSGHDTVSWYQQALGQGPQFIFQYYEEEERQRGNFPDRFSGHQFPNYSSELNVNALLLGDSALYLCASRQLRGQDTEAFFGQGTRLTVV.

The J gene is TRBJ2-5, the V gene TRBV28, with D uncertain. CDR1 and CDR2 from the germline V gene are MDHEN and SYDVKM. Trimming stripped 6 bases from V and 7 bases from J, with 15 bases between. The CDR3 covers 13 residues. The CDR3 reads CASSPVSTRTQYF. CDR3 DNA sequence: TGTGCCAGCAGCCCTGTCTCGACCCGGACCCAGTACTTC.

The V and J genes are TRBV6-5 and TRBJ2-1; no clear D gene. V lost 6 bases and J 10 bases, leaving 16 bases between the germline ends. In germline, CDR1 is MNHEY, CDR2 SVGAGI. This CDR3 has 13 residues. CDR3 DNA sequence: TGTGCCAGCAGCGGCGCGGTTGCCTCCGAGCAGTTCTTC. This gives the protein CASSGAVASEQFF.

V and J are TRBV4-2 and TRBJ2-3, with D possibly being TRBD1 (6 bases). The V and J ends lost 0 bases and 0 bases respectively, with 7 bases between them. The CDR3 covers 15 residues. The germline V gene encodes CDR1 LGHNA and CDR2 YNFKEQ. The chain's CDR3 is CASSQDGQSTDTQYF. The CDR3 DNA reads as TGTGCCAGCAGCCAAGATGGACAGAGCACAGATACGCAGTATTTT.

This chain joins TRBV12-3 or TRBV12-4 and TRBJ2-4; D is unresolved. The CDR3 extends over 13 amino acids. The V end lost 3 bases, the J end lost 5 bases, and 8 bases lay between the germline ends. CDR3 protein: CASSFGFQNIQYF. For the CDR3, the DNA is TGTGCCAGCAGTTTCGGTTTCCAAAACATTCAGTACTTC.

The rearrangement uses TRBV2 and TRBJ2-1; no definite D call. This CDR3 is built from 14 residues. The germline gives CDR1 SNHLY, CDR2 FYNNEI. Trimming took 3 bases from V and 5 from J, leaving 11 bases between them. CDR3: CASSEWWMDNEQFF. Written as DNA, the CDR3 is TGTGCCAGCAGTGAGTGGTGGATGGACAATGAGCAGTTCTTC. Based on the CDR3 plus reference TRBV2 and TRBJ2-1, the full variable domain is EPEVTQTPSHQVTQMGQEVILRCVPISNHLYFYWYRQILGQKVEFLVSFYNNEISEKSEIFDDQFSVERPDGSNFTLKIRSTKLEDSAMYFCASSEWWMDNEQFFGPGTRLTVL.

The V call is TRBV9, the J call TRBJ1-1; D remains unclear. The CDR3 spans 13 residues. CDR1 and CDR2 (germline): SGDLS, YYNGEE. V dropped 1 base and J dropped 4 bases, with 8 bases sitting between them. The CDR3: CASSVRPTTEAFF. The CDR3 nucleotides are TGTGCCAGCAGCGTAAGGCCAACCACTGAAGCTTTCTTT.

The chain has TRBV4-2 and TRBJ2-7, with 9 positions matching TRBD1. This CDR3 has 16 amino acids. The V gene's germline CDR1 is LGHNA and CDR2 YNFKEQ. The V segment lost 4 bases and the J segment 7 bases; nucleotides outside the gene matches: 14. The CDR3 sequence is CASSPLAGTGQWEQYF. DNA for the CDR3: TGTGCCAGCAGCCCTCTAGCCGGGACAGGGCAGTGGGAGCAGTACTTC.

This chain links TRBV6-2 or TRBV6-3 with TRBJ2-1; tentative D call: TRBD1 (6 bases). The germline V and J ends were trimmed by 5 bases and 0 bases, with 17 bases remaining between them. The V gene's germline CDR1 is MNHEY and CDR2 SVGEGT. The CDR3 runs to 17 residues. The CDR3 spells CASSHRGTGSSYNEQFF. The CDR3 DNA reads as TGTGCCAGCAGTCACCGAGGTACAGGGAGCTCCTACAATGAGCAGTTCTTC.

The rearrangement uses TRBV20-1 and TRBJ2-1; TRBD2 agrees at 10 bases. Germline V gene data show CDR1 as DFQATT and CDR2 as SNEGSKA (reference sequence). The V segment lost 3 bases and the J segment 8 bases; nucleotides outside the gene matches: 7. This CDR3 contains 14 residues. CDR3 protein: CSARGSGGRYEQFF. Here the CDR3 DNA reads TGCAGTGCTAGGGGTAGCGGGGGGAGGTATGAGCAGTTCTTC.

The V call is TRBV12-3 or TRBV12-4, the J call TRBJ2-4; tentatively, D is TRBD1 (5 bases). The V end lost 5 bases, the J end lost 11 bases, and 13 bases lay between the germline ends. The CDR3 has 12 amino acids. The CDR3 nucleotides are TGTGCCAGCAGTCGAAGAGACAGAGTTCAGTACTTC. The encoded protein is CASSRRDRVQYF.

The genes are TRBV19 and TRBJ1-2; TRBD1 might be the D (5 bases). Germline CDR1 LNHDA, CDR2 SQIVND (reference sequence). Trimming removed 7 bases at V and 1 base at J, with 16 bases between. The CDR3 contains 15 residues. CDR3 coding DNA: TGTGCCAGTACAGGGACTCGACGGGGTAACTATGGCTACACCTTC. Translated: CASTGTRRGNYGYTF.

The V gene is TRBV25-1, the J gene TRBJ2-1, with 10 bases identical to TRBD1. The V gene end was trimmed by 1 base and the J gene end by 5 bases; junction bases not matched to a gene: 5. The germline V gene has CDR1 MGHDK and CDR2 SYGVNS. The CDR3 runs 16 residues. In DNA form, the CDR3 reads TGTGCCAGCAGTGAATGGGGGGGACAGGGGAACAATGAGCAGTTCTTC. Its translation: CASSEWGGQGNNEQFF.

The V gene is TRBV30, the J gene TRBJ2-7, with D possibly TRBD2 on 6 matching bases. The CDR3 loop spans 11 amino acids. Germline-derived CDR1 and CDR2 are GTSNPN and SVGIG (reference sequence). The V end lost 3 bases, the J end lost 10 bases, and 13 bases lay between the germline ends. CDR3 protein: CAWSLGGLQYF. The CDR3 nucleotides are TGTGCCTGGAGCCTGGGAGGCCTTCAGTACTTC.

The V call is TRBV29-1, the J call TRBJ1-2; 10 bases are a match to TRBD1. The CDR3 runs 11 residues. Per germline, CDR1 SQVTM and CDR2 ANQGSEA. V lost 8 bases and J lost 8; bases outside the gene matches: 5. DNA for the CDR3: TGCAGCTCACGGACAGGGGGGGGCTACACCTTC. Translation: CSSRTGGGYTF.

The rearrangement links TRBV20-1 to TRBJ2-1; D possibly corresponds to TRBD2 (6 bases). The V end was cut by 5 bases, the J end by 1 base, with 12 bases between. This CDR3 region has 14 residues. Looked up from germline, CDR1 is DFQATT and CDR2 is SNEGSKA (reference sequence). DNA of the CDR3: TGCAGTGCTGAAGTAGCGGTATCCTACAATGAGCAGTTCTTC. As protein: CSAEVAVSYNEQFF.

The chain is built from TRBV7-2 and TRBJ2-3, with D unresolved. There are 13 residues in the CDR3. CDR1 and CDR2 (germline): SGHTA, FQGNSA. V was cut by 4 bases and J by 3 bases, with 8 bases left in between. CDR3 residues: CASSYRRTDTQYF. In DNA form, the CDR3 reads TGTGCCAGCAGCTATAGAAGGACAGATACGCAGTATTTT.

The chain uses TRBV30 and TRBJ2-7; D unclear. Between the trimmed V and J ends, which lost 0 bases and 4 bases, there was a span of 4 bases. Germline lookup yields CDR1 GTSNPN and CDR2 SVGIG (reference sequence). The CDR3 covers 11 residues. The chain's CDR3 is CAWSVQYEQYF. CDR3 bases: TGTGCCTGGAGTGTACAATACGAGCAGTACTTC.

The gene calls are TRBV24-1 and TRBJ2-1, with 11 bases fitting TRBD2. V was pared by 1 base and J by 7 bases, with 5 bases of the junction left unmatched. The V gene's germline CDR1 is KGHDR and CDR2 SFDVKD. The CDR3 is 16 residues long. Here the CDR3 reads CATSDLSTSGRNEQFF. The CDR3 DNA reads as TGTGCCACCAGTGATTTATCTACTAGCGGGAGAAATGAGCAGTTCTTC.

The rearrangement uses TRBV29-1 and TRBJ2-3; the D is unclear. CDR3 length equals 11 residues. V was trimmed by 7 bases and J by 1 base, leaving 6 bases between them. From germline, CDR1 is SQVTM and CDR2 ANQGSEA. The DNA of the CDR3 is TGCAGCGGGTTGGGCACAGATACGCAGTATTTT. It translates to CSGLGTDTQYF.

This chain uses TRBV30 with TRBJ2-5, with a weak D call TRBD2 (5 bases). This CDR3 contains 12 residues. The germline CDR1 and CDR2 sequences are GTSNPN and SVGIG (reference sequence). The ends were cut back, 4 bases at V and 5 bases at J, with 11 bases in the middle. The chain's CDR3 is CAWIVGAETQYF. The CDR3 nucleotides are TGTGCCTGGATCGTGGGAGCGGAGACCCAGTACTTC.

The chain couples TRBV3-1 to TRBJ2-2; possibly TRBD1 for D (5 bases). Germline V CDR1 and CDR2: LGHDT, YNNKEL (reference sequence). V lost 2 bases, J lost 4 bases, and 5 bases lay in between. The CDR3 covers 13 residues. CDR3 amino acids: CASSQTGTGELFF. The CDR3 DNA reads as TGTGCCAGCAGCCAAACAGGCACCGGGGAGCTGTTTTTT.

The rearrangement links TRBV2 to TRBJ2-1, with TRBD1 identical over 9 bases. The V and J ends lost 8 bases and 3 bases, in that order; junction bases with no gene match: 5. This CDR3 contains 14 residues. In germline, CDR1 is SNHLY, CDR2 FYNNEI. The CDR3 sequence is CASGGQGNYNEQFF. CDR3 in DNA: TGTGCCAGCGGAGGACAGGGGAACTACAATGAGCAGTTCTTC.

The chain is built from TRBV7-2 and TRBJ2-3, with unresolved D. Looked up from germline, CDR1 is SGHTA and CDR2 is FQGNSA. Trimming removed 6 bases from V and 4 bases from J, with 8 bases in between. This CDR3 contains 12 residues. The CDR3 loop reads CASRPAADTQYF. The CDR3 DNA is TGTGCCAGCAGACCAGCCGCAGATACGCAGTATTTT.

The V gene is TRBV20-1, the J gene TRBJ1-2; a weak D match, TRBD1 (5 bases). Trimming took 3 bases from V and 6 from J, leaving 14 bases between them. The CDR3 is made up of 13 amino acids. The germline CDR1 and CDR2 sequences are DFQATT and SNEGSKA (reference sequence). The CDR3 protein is CSARGPLQHGYTF. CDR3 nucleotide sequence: TGCAGTGCTAGGGGACCCCTCCAACATGGCTACACCTTC.

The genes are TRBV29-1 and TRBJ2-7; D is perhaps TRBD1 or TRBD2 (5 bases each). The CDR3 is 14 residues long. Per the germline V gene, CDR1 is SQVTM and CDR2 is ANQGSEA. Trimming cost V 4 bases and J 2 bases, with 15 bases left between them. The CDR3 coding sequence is TGCAGCGTTGGGGGGACGGCAAGAGCCTACGAGCAGTACTTC. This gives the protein CSVGGTARAYEQYF.

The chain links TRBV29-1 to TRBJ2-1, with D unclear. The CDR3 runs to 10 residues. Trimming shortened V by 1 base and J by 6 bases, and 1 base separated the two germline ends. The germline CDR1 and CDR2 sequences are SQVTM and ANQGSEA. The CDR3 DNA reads TGCAGCGTTGAAGGCAATGAGCAGTTCTTC. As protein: CSVEGNEQFF.

The CDR3 DNA is TGTGCCACCTCAGATGGGGCCGAAGCTTTCTTT. Protein product: CATSDGAEAFF. This chain connects TRBV24-1 to TRBJ1-1, with a weak D call TRBD1 (5 bases). Germline CDR1 reads KGHDR; CDR2 reads SFDVKD. This CDR3 is 11 amino acids long. V was cut by 9 bases and J by 8 bases, with 12 bases left in between.

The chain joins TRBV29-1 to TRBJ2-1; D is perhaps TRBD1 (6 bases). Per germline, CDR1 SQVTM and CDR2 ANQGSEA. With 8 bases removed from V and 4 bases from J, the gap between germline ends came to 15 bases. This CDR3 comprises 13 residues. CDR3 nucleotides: TGCAGCACCGGACAGAGCTCATACAATGAGCAGTTCTTC. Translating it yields CSTGQSSYNEQFF.

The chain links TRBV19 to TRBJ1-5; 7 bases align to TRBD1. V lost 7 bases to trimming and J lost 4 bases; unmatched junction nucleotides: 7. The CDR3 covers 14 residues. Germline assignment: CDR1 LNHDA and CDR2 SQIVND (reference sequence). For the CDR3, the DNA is TGTGCCAGTACTCTTCAGGGGGAGAATCAGCCCCAGCATTTT. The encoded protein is CASTLQGENQPQHF.